The clone carrying this TCR beta chain has a single count. This sample was taken from a study of blood T cells in healthy people across ages. A second about 7 to 12 cycle PCR used barcoded and J-beta primers. Template switching added a 12-random-nucleotide identifier to every cDNA molecule. TCRdb reprocessed the 5' RACE reads with MiXCR, giving one entry per CDR3 protein. Here the sample spans about 810,000 distinct CDR3 sequences, 30% to 45% being singletons. Germline V gene sequence: CDR1 SGHTA, CDR2 FQGNSA. There are 15 residues in the CDR3. The material sequenced was blood. The sequence derives from a man younger than 35 in good health. This rearrangement joins TRBV7-2 to TRBJ2-5; a possible D gene is TRBD1 (6 bases). The J call may be faulty, since TRBJ2-7 better matches the DNA end. For the CDR3, the DNA is TGTGCCAGCAGCTTACTCGGTTCCAGGGGTTACGAGCAGTACTTC. It specifies CASSLLGSRGYEQYF.